This T cell receptor (beta chain) stems from a study of post-analysis software for immune sequencing data. Overall study: Relapsing-remitting, secondary progressive and progressive-relapsing forms of multiple sclerosis all featured among disease courses.

Unique molecular identifiers were present in the TCR beta cDNA libraries. About 500,000 cDNA molecules were obtained per 1 to 10 million input T cells. MiXCR, applied by TCRdb to the PCR reads, yields one record per CDR3 protein. The sample yields over 150,000 distinct CDR3 sequences, 30% seen once. General observations from the study: Compared with controls, patients showed significantly lower normalized Chao1 diversity. Under F measure analysis, samples from one preparation batch co-clustered strongly. When patients were compared with controls, a handful of TRBV segments were more frequent, TRBV5-6, TRBV5-1 and TRBV20-1 among them.

The ends were cut back, 1 base at V and 8 bases at J, with 18 bases in the middle. This CDR3 is 16 amino acids long. Germline lookup yields CDR1 MNHEY and CDR2 SMNVEV (reference sequence). The table lists this clonotype with a few counts. Its target is not known. This rearrangement joins TRBV27 to TRBJ2-1; D is perhaps TRBD1 (6 bases). The source material was blood. This TCR derives from a girl between 10 and 17 years old with multiple sclerosis. CDR3 residues: CASSLWSQGPGDEQFF. CDR3 nucleotides: TGTGCCAGCAGTTTATGGTCTCAGGGGCCAGGGGATGAGCAGTTCTTC.